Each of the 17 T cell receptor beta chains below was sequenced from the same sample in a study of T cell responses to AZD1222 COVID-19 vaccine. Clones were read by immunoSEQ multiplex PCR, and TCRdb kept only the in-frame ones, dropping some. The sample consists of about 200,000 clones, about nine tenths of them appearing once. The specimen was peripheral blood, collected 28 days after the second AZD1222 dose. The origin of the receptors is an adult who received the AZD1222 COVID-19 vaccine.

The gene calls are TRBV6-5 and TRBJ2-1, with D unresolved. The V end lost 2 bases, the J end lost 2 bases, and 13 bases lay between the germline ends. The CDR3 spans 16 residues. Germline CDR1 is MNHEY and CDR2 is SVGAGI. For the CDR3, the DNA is TGTGCCAGCAGTTACCGCGGACGGCTCCCCTACAATGAGCAGTTCTTC. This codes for CASSYRGRLPYNEQFF.

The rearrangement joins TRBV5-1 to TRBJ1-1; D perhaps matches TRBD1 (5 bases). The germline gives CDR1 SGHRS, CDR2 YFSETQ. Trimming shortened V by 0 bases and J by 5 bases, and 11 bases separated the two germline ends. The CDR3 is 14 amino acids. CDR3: CASSLDGGYTEAFF. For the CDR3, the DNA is TGCGCCAGCAGCTTGGACGGGGGATATACTGAAGCTTTCTTT.

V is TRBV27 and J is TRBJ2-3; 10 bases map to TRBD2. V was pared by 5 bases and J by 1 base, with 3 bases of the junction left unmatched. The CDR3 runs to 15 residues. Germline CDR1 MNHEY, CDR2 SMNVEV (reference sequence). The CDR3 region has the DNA TGTGCCAGCAGTCCCGGGACTAGCGGCACAGATACGCAGTATTTT. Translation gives CASSPGTSGTDTQYF.

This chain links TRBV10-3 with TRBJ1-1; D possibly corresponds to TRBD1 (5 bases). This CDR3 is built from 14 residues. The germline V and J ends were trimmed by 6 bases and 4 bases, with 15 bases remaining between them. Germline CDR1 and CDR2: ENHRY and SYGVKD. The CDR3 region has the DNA TGTGCCATCAGCTCCGGGGGGGGACCCACTGAAGCTTTCTTT. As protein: CAISSGGGPTEAFF.

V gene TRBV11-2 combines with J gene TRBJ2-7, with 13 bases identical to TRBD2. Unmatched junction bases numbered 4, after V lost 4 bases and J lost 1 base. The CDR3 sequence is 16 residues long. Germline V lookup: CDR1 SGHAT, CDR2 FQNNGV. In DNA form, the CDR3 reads TGTGCCAGCAGCTGGGGACTAGCGGGACCTTCCTACGAGCAGTACTTC. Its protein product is CASSWGLAGPSYEQYF.

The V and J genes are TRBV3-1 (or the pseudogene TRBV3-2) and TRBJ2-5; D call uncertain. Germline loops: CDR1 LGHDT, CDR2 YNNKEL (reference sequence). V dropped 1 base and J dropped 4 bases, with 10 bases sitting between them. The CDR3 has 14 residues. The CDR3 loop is CASSQGGGSETQYF. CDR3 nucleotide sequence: TGTGCCAGCAGCCAAGGAGGTGGGTCAGAGACCCAGTACTTC.

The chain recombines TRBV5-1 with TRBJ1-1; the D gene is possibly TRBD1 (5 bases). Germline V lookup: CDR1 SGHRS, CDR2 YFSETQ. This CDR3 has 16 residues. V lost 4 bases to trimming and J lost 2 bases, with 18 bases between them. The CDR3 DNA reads TGCGCCAGCAGCCCCGGCGAGAAGGGGCGAAACACTGAAGCTTTCTTT. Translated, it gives CASSPGEKGRNTEAFF.

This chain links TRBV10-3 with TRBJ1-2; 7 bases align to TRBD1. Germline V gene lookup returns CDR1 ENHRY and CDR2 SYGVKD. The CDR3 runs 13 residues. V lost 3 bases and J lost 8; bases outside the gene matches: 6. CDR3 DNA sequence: TGTGCCATCAGTGACCCGGACAGGAAGGGCTACACCTTC. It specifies CAISDPDRKGYTF.

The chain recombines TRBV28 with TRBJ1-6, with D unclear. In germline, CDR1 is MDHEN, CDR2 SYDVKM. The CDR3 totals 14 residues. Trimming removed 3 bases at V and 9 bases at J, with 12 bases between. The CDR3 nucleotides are TGTGCCAGCAGTTTTCAGGCTCCGGTTTCACCCCTCCACTTT. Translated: CASSFQAPVSPLHF.

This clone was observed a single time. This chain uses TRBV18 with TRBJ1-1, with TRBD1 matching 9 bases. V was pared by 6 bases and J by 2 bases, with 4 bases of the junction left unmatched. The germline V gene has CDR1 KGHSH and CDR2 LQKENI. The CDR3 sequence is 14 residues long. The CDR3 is CASSLDRGNTEAFF. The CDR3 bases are TGTGCCAGCTCTCTGGACAGGGGAAACACTGAAGCTTTCTTT.

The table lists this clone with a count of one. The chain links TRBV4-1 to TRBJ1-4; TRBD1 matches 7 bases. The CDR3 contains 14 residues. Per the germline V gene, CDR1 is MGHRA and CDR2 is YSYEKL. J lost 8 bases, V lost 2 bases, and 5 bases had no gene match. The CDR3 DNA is TGCGCCAGCAGCCAAAGCCAGGGGGTCGAAAAACTGTTTTTT. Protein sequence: CASSQSQGVEKLFF.

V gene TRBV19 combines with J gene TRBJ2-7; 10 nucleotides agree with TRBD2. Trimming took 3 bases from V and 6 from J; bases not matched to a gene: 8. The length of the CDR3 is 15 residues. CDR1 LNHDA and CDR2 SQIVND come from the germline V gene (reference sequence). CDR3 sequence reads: CASSMGAGGTGEQYF. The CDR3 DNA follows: TGTGCCAGTAGTATGGGAGCGGGAGGGACGGGCGAGCAGTACTTC. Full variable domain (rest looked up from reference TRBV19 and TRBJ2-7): DGGITQSPKYLFRKEGQNVTLSCEQNLNHDAMYWYRQDPGQGLRLIYYSQIVNDFQKGDIAEGYSVSREKKESFPLTVTSAQKNPTAFYLCASSMGAGGTGEQYFGPGTRLTVT.

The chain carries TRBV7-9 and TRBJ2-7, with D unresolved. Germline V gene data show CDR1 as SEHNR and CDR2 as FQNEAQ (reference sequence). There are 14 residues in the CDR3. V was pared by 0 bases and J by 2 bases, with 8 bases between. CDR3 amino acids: CASSLAGIPYEQYF. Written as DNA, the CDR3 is TGTGCCAGCAGCTTAGCGGGGATACCCTACGAGCAGTACTTC. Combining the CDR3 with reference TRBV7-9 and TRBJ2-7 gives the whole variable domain DTGVSQNPRHKITKRGQNVTFRCDPISEHNRLYWYRQTLGQGPEFLTYFQNEAQLEKSRLLSDRFSAERPKGSFSTLEIQRTEQGDSAMYLCASSLAGIPYEQYFGPGTRLTVT.

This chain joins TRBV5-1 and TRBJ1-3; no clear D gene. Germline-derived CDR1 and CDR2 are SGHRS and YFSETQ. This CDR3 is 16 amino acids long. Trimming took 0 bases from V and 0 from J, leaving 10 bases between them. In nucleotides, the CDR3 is TGCGCCAGCAGCTTGGACGCGGTCAGCTCTGGAAACACCATATATTTT. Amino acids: CASSLDAVSSGNTIYF.

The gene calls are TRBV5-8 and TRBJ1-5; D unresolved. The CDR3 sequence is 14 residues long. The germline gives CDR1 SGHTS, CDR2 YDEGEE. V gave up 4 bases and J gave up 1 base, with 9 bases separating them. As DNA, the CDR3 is TGTGCCAGCAGCATACGGCCAAGCAATCAGCCCCAGCATTTT. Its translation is CASSIRPSNQPQHF.

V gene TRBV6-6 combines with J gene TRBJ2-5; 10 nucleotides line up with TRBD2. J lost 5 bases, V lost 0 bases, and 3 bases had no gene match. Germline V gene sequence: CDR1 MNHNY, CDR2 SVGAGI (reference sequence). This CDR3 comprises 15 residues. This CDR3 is CASSYSGLAVETQYF. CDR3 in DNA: TGTGCCAGCAGTTACTCCGGACTAGCGGTGGAGACCCAGTACTTC.

CDR3 protein: CAISGGGTGINIQYF. In DNA, the CDR3 is TGTGCCATCAGTGGTGGGGGGACTGGAATAAACATTCAGTACTTC. The J gene is TRBJ2-4, the V gene TRBV10-3, with D maybe TRBD2 (6 bases). Trimming removed 4 bases from V and 6 bases from J, with 16 bases in between. The length of the CDR3 is 15 residues. The germline V gene has CDR1 ENHRY and CDR2 SYGVKD.